What follows is one T cell receptor beta chain and its context. What antigen it recognizes has not been identified. No clone much larger than this one lies a single base away; base qualities are absent. V loses 2 bases, J loses 3 bases, and the germline ends lie 11 bases apart. For CDR1 and CDR2, the germline V gene (reference sequence) lists LNHDA and SQIVND. The CDR3 runs 15 residues from the cysteine to the phenylalanine. Only the CDR3 portion is preserved as DNA: 45 bases, with reading frame beginning at the first base. The entry originates in a study of technical replicates of blood from a handful of donors (TCRdb year 2017). Receptor libraries were prepared by the immunoSEQ multiplex PCR assay. The source is immuneACCESS, and TCRdb retained only in-frame sequences with V and J called. Part of the clones is not carried over; for the studies checked, unresolved V genes explain less than half of this, and the remainder is unexplained. Counted in this sample were approximately 59,000 clones; 86% of them appeared once. The top ten hold about 5.5% of the sample.

Sequencing was done on a sample of PBMCs. The origin of this receptor is a human donor in good health. Some clones in this sample may be carry-over from other donors' samples. The chain links TRBV19 with TRBJ1-5; 5 matching bases give a weak D call of TRBD1. The bases are TGTGCCAGTAGTATACTAGACAGAGTCAATCAGCCCCAGCATTTT. Translated, this gives CASSILDRVNQPQHF.